The source of this TCR beta chain is a study of CXCR3-negative and CXCR3-positive naive CD8 T cells. Overall study context: The study obtained roughly 140 million TRB reads, about 1.5 +/- 0.3 million per library.

General study findings and limits: For memory CD8+ cells diversity was much lower, but both naive subsets had comparably high diversity. In naive cells, CXCR3-negative and CXCR3-positive subsets had similar TRBV-TRBJ usage; memory cells differed. TRB CDR3 hydrophobicity was greater in CXCR3-positive naive cells than in CXCR3-negative naive cells.

As for this clonotype: The antigen is undetermined.

CDR3 size: 16 residues. The germline CDR1 and CDR2 sequences are SQVTM and ANQGSEA. All CD8+ T cell subsets were sorted in triplicate at 300,000 cells each. It was by 5' RACE with UMI labels that the TRB cDNA libraries were prepared. TCRdb reanalyzed the 5' RACE reads, giving one entry per CDR3 protein sequence and no DNA. The sample has around 160,000 distinct CDR3 sequences. This TCR was sampled from a human donor in good health. Some clones in this sample may be carry-over from other donors' samples. The material sequenced was naive CXCR3+ CD8+ T cells from blood. Subset specified: CD45RO-CCR7+CD27+CD95- naive CD8+ T cells expressing CXCR3 (TNR3+). This chain joins TRBV29-1 and TRBJ1-3; TCRdb names TRBD1, which stays unverified in the absence of DNA. CDR3 region: CSVEVVRGVSGNTIYF.